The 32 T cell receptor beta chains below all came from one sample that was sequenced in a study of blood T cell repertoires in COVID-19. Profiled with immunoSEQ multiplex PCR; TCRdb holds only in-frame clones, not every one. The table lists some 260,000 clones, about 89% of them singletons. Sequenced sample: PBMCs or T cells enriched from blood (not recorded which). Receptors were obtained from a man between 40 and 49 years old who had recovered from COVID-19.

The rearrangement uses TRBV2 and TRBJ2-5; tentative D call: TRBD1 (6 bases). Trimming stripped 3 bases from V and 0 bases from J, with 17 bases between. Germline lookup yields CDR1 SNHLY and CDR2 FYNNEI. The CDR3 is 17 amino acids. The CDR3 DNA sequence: TGTGCCAGCAGTGATCGGGTTTGGGGGCCTGACCAAGAGACCCAGTACTTC. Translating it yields CASSDRVWGPDQETQYF.

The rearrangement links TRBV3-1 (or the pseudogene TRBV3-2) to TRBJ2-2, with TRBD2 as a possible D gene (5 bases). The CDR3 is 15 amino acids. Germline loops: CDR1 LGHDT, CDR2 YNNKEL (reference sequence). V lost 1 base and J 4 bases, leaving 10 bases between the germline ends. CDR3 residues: CASSQVGLTTGELFF. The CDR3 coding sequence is TGTGCCAGCAGCCAAGTTGGACTCACCACCGGGGAGCTGTTTTTT.

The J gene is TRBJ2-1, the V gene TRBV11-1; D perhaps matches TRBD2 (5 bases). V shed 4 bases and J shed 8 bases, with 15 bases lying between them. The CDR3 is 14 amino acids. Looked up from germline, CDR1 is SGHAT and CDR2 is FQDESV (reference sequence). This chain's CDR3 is CASSWRSGIDEQFF. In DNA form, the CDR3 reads TGTGCCAGCAGCTGGAGGTCGGGGATTGATGAGCAGTTCTTC.

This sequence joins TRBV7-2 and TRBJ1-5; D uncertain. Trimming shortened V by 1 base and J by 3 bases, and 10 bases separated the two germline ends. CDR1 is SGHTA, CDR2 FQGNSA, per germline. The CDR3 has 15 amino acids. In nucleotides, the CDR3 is TGTGCCAGCAGCTTAGTTCGGGGAAACAATCAGCCCCAGCATTTT. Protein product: CASSLVRGNNQPQHF.

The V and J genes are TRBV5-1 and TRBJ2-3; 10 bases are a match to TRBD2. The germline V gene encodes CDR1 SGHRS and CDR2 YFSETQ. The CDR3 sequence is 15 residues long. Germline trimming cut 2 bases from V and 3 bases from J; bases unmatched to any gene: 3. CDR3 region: CASSLGLAATDTQYF. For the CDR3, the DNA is TGCGCCAGCAGCTTAGGACTAGCGGCGACAGATACGCAGTATTTT.

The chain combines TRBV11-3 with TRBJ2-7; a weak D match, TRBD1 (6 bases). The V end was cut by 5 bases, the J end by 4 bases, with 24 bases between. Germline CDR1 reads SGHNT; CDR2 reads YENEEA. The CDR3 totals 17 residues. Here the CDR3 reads CASSNVDFRGFEYEQYF. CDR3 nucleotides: TGTGCCAGCAGCAACGTGGACTTCAGGGGTTTCGAGTACGAGCAGTACTTC.

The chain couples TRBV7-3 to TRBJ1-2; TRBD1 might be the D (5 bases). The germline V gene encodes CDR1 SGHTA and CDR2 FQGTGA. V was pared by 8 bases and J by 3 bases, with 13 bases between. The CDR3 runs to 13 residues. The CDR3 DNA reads TGTGCCAGCGGAGGGGTCGGGGACTATGGCTACACCTTC. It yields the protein CASGGVGDYGYTF.

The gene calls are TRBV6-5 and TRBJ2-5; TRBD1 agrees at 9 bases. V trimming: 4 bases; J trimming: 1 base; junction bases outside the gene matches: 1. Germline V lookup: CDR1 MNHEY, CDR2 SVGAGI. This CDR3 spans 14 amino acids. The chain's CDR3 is CASSSTGGQETQYF. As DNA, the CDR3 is TGTGCCAGCAGTTCGACAGGGGGCCAAGAGACCCAGTACTTC.

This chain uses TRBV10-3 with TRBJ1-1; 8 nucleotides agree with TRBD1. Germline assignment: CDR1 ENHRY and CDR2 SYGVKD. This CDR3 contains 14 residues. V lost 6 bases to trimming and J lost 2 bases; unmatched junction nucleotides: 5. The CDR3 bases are TGTGCCATCAGACCCGGACAGGGTAACACTGAAGCTTTCTTT. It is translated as CAIRPGQGNTEAFF.

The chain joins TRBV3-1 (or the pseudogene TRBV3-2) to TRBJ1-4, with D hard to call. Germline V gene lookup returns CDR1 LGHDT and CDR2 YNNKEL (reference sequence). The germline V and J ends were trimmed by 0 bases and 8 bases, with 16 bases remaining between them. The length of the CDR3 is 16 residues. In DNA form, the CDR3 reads TGTGCCAGCAGCCAAGATTGGGCGCGGGGAGCGGAAAAACTGTTTTTT. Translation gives CASSQDWARGAEKLFF.

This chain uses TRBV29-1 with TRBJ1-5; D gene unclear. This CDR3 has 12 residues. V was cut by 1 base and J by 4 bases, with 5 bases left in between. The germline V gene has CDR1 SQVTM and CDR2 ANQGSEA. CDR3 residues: CSVEVPNQPQHF. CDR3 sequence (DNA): TGCAGCGTTGAAGTCCCGAATCAGCCCCAGCATTTT. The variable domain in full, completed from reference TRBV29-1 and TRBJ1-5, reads SAVISQKPSRDICQRGTSLTIQCQVDSQVTMMFWYRQQPGQSLTLIATANQGSEATYESGFVIDKFPISRPNLTFSTLTVSNMSPEDSSIYLCSVEVPNQPQHFGDGTRLSIL.

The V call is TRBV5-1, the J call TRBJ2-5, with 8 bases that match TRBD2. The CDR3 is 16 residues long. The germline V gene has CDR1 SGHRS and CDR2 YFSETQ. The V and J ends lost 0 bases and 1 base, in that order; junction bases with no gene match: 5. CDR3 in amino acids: CASSLGIAGLQETQYF. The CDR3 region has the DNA TGCGCCAGCAGCTTGGGTATAGCGGGACTCCAAGAGACCCAGTACTTC.

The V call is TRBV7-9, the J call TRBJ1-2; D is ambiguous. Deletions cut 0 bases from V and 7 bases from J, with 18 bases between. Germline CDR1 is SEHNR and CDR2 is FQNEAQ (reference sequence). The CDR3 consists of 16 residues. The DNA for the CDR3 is TGTGCCAGCAGCTTAGCTAATCACGATGCCGGTGGTGGCTACACCTTC. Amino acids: CASSLANHDAGGGYTF. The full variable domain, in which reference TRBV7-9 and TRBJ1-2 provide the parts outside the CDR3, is DTGVSQNPRHKITKRGQNVTFRCDPISEHNRLYWYRQTLGQGPEFLTYFQNEAQLEKSRLLSDRFSAERPKGSFSTLEIQRTEQGDSAMYLCASSLANHDAGGGYTFGSGTRLTVV.

CDR3 bases: TGTGCCAGTAACGACAGGGGCTCACCGAACACTGAAGCTTTCTTT. Translation gives CASNDRGSPNTEAFF. This chain connects TRBV19 to TRBJ1-1; 8 bases line up with TRBD1. V dropped 7 bases and J dropped 1; count of bases not matched to a gene: 8. In germline, CDR1 is LNHDA, CDR2 SQIVND (reference sequence). CDR3 length: 15 residues.

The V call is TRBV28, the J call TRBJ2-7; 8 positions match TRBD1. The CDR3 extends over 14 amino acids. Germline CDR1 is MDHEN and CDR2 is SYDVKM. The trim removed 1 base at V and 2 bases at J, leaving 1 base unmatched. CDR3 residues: CASSLLQGAYEQYF. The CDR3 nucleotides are TGTGCCAGCAGTTTATTACAGGGGGCCTACGAGCAGTACTTC.

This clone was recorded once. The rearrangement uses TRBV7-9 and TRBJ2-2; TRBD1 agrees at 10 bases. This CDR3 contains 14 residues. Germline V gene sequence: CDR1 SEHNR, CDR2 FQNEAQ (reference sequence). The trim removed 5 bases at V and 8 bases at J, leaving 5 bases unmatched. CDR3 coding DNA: TGTGCCAGCAGCCCCGACAGGGGGCAAGGGGAGCTGTTTTTT. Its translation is CASSPDRGQGELFF.

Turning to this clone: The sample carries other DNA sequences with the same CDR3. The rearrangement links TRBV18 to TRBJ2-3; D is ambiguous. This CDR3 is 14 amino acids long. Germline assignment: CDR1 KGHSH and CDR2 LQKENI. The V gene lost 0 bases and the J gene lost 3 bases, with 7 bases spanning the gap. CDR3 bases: TGTGCCAGCTCACCACCGCTAGTAACAGATACGCAGTATTTT. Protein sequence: CASSPPLVTDTQYF.

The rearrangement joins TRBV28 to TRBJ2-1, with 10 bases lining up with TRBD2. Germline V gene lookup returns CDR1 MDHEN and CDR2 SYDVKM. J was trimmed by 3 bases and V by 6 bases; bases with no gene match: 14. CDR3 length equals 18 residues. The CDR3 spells CASRSIGPGLADYNEQFF. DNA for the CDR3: TGTGCCAGCAGGTCGATAGGGCCCGGACTAGCGGACTACAATGAGCAGTTCTTC.

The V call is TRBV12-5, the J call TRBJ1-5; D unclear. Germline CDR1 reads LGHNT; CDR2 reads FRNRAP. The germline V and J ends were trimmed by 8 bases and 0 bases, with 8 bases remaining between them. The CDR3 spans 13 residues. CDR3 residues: CASTSNSNQPQHF. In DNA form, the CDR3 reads TGTGCTAGTACTTCCAATAGCAATCAGCCCCAGCATTTT.

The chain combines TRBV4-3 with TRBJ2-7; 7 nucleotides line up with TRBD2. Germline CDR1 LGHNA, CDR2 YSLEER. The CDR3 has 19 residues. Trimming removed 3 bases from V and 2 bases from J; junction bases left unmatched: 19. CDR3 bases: TGCGCCAGCAGCCACTCCGCTGGGCGCGGGAGATCGGGGACCTACGAGCAGTACTTC. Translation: CASSHSAGRGRSGTYEQYF.

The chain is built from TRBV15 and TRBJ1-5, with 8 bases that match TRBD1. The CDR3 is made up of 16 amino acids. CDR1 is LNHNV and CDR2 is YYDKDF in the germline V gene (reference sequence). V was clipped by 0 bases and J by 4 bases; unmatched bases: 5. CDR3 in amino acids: CATSRDRTGPNQPQHF. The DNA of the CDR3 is TGTGCCACCAGCAGAGATCGGACAGGGCCAAATCAGCCCCAGCATTTT.

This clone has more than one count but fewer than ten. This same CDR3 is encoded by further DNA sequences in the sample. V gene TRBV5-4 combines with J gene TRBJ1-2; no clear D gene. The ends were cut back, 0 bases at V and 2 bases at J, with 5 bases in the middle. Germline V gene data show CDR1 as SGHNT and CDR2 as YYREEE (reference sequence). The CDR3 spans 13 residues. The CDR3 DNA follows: TGTGCCAGCAGCTTGGTAGCCAACTATGGCTACACCTTC. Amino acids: CASSLVANYGYTF.

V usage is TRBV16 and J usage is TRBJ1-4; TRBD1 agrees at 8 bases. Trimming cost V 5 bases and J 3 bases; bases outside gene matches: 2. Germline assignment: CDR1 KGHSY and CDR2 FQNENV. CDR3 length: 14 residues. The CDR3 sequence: CASSKDRANEKLFF. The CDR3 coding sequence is TGTGCCAGCAGCAAGGACAGGGCTAATGAAAAACTGTTTTTT.

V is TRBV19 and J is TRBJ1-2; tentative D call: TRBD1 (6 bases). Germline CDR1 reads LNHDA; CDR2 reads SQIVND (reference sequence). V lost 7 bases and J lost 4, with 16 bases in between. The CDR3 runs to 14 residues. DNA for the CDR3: TGTGCCAGTATTAGCGCCCGGGACACCTATGGCTACACCTTC. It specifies CASISARDTYGYTF.

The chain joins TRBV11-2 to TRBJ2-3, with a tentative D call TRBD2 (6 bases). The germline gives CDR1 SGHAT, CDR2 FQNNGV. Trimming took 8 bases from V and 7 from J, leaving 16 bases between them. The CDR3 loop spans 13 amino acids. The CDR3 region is CASEDGSRNTQYF. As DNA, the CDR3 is TGTGCCAGCGAAGACGGGAGCCGCAATACGCAGTATTTT.

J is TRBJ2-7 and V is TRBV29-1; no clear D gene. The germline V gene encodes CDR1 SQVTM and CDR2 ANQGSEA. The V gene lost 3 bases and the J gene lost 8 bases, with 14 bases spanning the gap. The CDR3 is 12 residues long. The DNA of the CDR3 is TGCAGCGTTGAGACTTCGGCGAGGCAGCAGTACTTC. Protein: CSVETSARQQYF.

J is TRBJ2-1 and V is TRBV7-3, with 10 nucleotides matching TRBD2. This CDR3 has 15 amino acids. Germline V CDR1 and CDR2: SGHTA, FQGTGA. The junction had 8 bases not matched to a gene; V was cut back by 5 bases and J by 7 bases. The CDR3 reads CASSQPGTSENEQFF. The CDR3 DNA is TGTGCCAGCAGCCAACCCGGGACTAGCGAAAATGAGCAGTTCTTC.

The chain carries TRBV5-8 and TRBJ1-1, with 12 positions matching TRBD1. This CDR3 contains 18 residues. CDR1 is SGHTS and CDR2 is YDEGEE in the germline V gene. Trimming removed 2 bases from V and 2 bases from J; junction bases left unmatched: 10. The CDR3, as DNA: TGTGCCAGCAGCTTTGGAGGACGGGACAGGGGGCGAAACACTGAAGCTTTCTTT. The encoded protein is CASSFGGRDRGRNTEAFF.

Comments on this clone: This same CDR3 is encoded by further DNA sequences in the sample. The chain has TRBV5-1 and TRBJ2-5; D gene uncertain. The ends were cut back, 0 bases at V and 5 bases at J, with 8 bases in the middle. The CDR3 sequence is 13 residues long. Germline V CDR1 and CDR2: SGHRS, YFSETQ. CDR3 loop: CASSLGGGETQYF. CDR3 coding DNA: TGCGCCAGCAGCTTGGGAGGTGGGGAGACCCAGTACTTC.

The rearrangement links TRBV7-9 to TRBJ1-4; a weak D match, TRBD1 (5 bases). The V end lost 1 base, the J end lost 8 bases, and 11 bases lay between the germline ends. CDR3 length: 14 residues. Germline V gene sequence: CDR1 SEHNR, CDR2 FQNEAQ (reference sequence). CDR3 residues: CASSLGTGTEKLFF. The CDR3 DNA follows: TGTGCCAGCAGCTTAGGCACAGGAACCGAAAAACTGTTTTTT. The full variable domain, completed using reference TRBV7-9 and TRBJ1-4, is DTGVSQNPRHKITKRGQNVTFRCDPISEHNRLYWYRQTLGQGPEFLTYFQNEAQLEKSRLLSDRFSAERPKGSFSTLEIQRTEQGDSAMYLCASSLGTGTEKLFFGSGTQLSVL.

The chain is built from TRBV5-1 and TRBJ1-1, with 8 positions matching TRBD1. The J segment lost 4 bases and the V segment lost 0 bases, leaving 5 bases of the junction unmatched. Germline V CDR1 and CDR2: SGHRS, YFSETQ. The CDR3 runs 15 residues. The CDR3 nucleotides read TGCGCCAGCAGCTTGGGGCCGACAGGGGCCACTGAAGCTTTCTTT. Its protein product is CASSLGPTGATEAFF.

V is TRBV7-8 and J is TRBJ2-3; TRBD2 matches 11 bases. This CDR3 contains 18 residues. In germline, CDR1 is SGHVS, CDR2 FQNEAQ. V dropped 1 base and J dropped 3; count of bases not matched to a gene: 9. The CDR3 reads CASSLGLAGGPVTDTQYF. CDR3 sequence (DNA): TGTGCCAGCAGCTTAGGGCTAGCGGGGGGCCCTGTTACAGATACGCAGTATTTT.